This T cell receptor (beta chain) was sequenced during a study of post-analysis software for immune sequencing data. Study as a whole: Relapsing-remitting, secondary progressive and progressive-relapsing multiple sclerosis were all included among the disease courses. The study's findings and limits: Those with multiple sclerosis, the patient group, showed significantly lower normalized Chao1 diversity than controls. Same-batch samples co-clustered strongly by F measure. Elevated frequency relative to controls characterized roughly five TRBV segments in patients, TRBV5-6, TRBV5-1 and TRBV20-1 among them.

The trim removed 3 bases at V and 15 bases at J, leaving 7 bases unmatched. Germline V gives CDR1 DFQATT, CDR2 SNEGSKA (reference sequence). The CDR3 spans 13 residues. This clonotype was counted many times. The antigen is undetermined. Presence of unique molecular identifiers characterized the TCR beta cDNA libraries. TCRdb redid the calling of the PCR reads with MiXCR, one entry per CDR3 protein. The table shows 400,000 to 500,000 distinct CDR3 sequences, with approximately 39% occurring only once. The sequence was obtained from a girl aged 2-15 years with multiple sclerosis. The sequenced sample consisted of blood. The chain is built from TRBV20-1 and TRBJ2-1; TRBD2 matches 14 bases. CDR3 nucleotides: TGCAGTGCTAGTCCCGGACTAGCGGGAGGCCTGTTCTTC. Translation gives CSASPGLAGGLFF.